This note documents a single T cell receptor beta chain sequence. The data belong to a study of T cell responses to AZD1222 COVID-19 vaccine. Assay: immunoSEQ multiplex PCR; the TCRdb copy retains only in-frame clones and omits some. This table holds some 110,000 clones, around 87% found once. The V segment lost 4 bases and the J segment 1 base; nucleotides outside the gene matches: 3. The CDR3 extends over 14 amino acids. CDR1 and CDR2 (germline): SGDLS, YYNGEE. This clonotype was obtained from an adult in good health. This chain connects TRBV9 to TRBJ1-1, with 8 bases fitting TRBD1. Here the sequenced sample was peripheral blood, taken on day 0 of AZD1222 vaccination. The CDR3 spells CASSPDRANTEAFF. The CDR3 bases are TGTGCCAGCAGCCCGGACAGGGCGAACACTGAAGCTTTCTTT.